The T cell receptor beta chain described here comes from a study of control samples from healthy donors and cancer patients. Clones were sequenced by immunoSEQ multiplex PCR, and TCRdb holds only the in-frame ones, with some missing. The profile shows 100,000 or so clones, roughly three quarters of them singletons. Germline CDR1 reads MRHNA; CDR2 reads SNTAGT. The CDR3 length is 15 residues. The J segment lost 2 bases and the V segment lost 5 bases, leaving 6 bases of the junction unmatched. This clone was seen once. The genes are TRBV6-4 and TRBJ2-3; 8 bases agree with TRBD2. The sequencing sample was made of blood. The clonotype was recovered from a young woman in good health. The CDR3 DNA sequence: TGTGCCAGCAGTTCCGGGACTAGGGACACAGATACGCAGTATTTT. The encoded protein is CASSSGTRDTDTQYF.